This TCR beta chain was found in a study of T cells expressing NK-cell markers. Whole-study context: With respect to HCMV, seven of the eight sequenced donors were seropositive, and one was seronegative.

The CDR3 contains 14 residues. Germline CDR1 and CDR2: SGHTA and FQGNSA. TCRdb processed the 5' RACE reads again and assigns one entry to each CDR3 protein, with no DNA. Here the sample table reports some 300,000 distinct CDR3 sequences. Material for sequencing was blood T cells: a sorted CD56 or NKG2C T cell subset, CD4+ or CD8+ T cells, or bulk PBMC T cells (not recorded which). The receptor's source is a man younger than 35 in good health. This chain joins TRBV7-2 and TRBJ2-4; TCRdb indicates TRBD2, and absent DNA this call remains unverified. The CDR3 spells CASSAPGLRPTQYF.